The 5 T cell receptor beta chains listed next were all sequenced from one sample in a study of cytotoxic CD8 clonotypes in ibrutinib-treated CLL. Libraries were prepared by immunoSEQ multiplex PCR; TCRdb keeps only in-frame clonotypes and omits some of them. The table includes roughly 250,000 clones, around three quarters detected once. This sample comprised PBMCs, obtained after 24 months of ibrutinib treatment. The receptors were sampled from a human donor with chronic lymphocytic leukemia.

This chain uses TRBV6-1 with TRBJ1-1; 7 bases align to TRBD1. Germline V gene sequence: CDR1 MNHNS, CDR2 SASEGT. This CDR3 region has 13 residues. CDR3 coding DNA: TGTGGAAGCGGGACAGACTTTAACACTGAAGCTTTCTTT. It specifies CGSGTDFNTEAFF.

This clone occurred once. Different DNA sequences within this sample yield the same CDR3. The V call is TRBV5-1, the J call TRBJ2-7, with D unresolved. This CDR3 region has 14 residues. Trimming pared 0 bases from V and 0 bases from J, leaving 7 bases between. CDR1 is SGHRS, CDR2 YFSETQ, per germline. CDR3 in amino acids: CASSLAGSSYEQYF. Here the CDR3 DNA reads TGCGCCAGCAGCTTGGCCGGCAGCTCCTACGAGCAGTACTTC.

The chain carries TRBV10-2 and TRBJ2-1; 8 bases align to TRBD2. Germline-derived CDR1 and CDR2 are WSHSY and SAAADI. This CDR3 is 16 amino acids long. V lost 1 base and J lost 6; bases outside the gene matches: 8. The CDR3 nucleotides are TGCGCCAGCAGTGAGTACGAGCGGGGGCCCCTCAATGAGCAGTTCTTC. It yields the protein CASSEYERGPLNEQFF.

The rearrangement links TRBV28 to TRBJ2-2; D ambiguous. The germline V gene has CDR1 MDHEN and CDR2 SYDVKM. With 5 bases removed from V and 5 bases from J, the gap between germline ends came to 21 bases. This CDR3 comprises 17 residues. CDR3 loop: CASSKWSGSQRTGELFF. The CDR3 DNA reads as TGTGCCAGCAGTAAGTGGTCCGGGTCCCAAAGGACCGGGGAGCTGTTTTTT.

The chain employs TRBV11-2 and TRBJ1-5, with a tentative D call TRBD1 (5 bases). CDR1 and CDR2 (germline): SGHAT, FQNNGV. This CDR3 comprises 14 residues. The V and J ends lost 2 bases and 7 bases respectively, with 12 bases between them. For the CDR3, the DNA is TGTGCCAGCAGCTTATTGAGGGGAGGACAGCCCCAGCATTTT. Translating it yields CASSLLRGGQPQHF.